This note documents a single TCR beta chain sequence. The sample holds a few counts of this clonotype. Its antigen has not been determined. No base quality information exists; no much larger clone differs at one position. Instrument on record: Illumina HiSeq 1500. TCRdb took the public reads, trimmed them with fastp at Q25, ran MiXCR for clone calling and kept in-frame beta chains. Every CDR3 protein is listed once, alongside the most common genes and DNA of its rows. This sample is represented by around 550,000 distinct CDR3 sequences; about 25% of them were singletons. The ten most abundant clones make up less than 15% of the sample. The data stem from a study of T cell repertoires in cytomegalovirus infection (dated by TCRdb to the late 2010s). Study-level background: Because public TCR beta signatures pointed to carriage of CMV infection together with the matching HLA type, the HLA type of each donor mattered for the analysis.

The germline V gene (reference sequence) supplies CDR1 SEHNR and CDR2 FQNEAQ. Including cysteine and phenylalanine, the CDR3 has 15 amino acids. Only the CDR3 region is kept as DNA, spanning 45 bases read in frame from base 1. The germline V end is reduced by 1 base and the J end by 4 bases; junction bases left unmatched: 5. What the work shows at the level of the full study, not this receptor alone: In both this cohort and an independent approximately 350-donor cohort, the cumulative frequency of public TCR beta family members distinguished carriers of CMV infection plus the relevant HLA type. The ex vivo response was dominated by HLA-C-restricted CMV-specific TCR beta clonotypes, and the single most frequent clonotype in two of eight donors was supplied by these HLA-C-restricted clonotypes.

The V and J genes are TRBV7-9 and TRBJ1-1; 8 of the junction bases match TRBD1. Sequencing was done on a sample of PBMCs. The TCR originated in a human donor in good health (CMV status not recorded). Some clones in this sample may be carry-over from other donors' samples. The CDR3 protein is CASSLVGQAPTEAFF. The nucleotide sequence is given as TGTGCCAGCAGCTTAGTGGGACAGGCGCCCACTGAAGCTTTCTTT.